The clone carrying this T cell receptor beta chain was picked up a small number of times. This entry is derived from a study of OX40 agonist ivuxolimab in advanced cancers. Background on the study: The study treated patients with ivuxolimab, an agonistic anti-OX40 (CD134) antibody.

Germline CDR1 reads SGHDN; CDR2 reads FVKESK. The CDR3 length is 16 residues. Trimming shortened V by 5 bases and J by 1 base, and 14 bases separated the two germline ends. The data were produced by immunoSEQ multiplex PCR, yet TCRdb's version contains in-frame clones alone and is incomplete. The sample records approximately 66,000 clones, around 88% being singletons. The sequencing used CD4+ or CD8+ T cells sorted from blood, collected in a trial of the OX40 agonist ivuxolimab. The receptor was derived from an adult with an advanced solid tumor such as melanoma, head and neck, liver or kidney cancer. The rearrangement uses TRBV14 and TRBJ2-2; TRBD1 is a possible D gene (6 bases). The CDR3 sequence: CASSLPGTLNTGELFF. CDR3 coding DNA: TGTGCCAGCAGCTTACCCGGGACACTGAACACCGGGGAGCTGTTTTTT. The variable domain in full, with the rest retrieved from reference TRBV14 and TRBJ2-2, is EAGVTQFPSHSVIEKGQTVTLRCDPISGHDNLYWYRRVMGKEIKFLLHFVKESKQDESGMPNNRFLAERTGGTYSTLKVQPAELEDSGVYFCASSLPGTLNTGELFFGEGSRLTVL.